This T cell receptor (beta chain) came from a study of Ad26.COV2.S vaccination and SARS-CoV-2 variants. Treatment meaning: around 19 received Ad26.COV2.S at low or high dose, single or two shots; several received placebo; per-sample allocation not given. Samples were taken on day 63 after the first vaccine or placebo injection. Assay: immunoSEQ multiplex PCR; the TCRdb copy retains only in-frame clones and omits some. The repertoire has 500,000 or so clones, around 85% of them found once; the top ten carry over 10%. Germline loops: CDR1 LGHDT, CDR2 YNNKEL (reference sequence). CDR3 length equals 14 residues. V gave up 0 bases and J gave up 5 bases, with 7 bases separating them.

The receptor was isolated from a person aged 18-60 years who received the Ad26.COV2.S COVID-19 vaccine or a placebo. The sample consisted of peripheral blood, taken in a trial of Ad26.COV2.S vaccine versus placebo. The rearrangement uses TRBV3-1 (or the pseudogene TRBV3-2) and TRBJ2-2; D is undetermined. The CDR3 nucleotides are TGTGCCAGCAGCCAAGAGTCGAGAACCGGGGAGCTGTTTTTT. This encodes CASSQESRTGELFF.